This entry is about one T cell receptor beta chain. The germline CDR1 and CDR2 sequences are LNHDA and SQIVND (reference sequence). CDR3 length: 13 residues. V was trimmed by 3 bases and J by 4 bases, leaving 7 bases between them. The data belong to a study of T-cell reconstitution after alpha-beta-depleted transplantation in children. A library of TCRbeta sequences, prepared with unique molecular identifiers, was generated. TCRdb reprocessed the PCR reads with MiXCR, giving one entry per CDR3 protein. Of some 340,000 distinct CDR3 sequences in the sample, 10% were seen once. The rearrangement joins TRBV19 to TRBJ1-5; D remains unclear. The source was PBMCs from the stem cell graft donor, collected from the stem cell graft. The receptor comes from a human donor who donated a stem cell graft to a child with acute lymphoblastic leukemia. The CDR3 protein is CASSMVLNQPQHF. The DNA of the CDR3 is TGTGCCAGTAGTATGGTCTTAAATCAGCCCCAGCATTTT.